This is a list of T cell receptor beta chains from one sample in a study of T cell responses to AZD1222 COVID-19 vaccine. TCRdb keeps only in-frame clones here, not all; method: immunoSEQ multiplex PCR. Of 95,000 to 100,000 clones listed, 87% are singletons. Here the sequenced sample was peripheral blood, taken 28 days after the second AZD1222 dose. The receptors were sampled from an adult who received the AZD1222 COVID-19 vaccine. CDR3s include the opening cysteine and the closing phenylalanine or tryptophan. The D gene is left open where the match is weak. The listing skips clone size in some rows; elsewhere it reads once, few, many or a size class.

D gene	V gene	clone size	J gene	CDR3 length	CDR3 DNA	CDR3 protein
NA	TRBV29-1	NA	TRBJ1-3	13	TGCAGCGCCCAGCTGGGACTGAGAAACACCATATATTTT	CSAQLGLRNTIYF
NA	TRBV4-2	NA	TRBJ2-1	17	TGTGCCAGCAGCCAAGAGGAGTGGGACCCACTCTACAATGAGCAGTTCTTC	CASSQEEWDPLYNEQFF
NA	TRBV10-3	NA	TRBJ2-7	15	TGTGCCATCAGTCCCCTAAAGGAGAGCTCCTACGAGCAGTACTTC	CAISPLKESSYEQYF
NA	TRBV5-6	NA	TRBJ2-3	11	TGTGCCAGCAGTGCTATGGATACGCAGTATTTT	CASSAMDTQYF
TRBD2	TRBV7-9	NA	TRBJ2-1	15	TGTGCCAGCAGTCGACCGGGACTAGATCACAATGAGCAGTTCTTC	CASSRPGLDHNEQFF
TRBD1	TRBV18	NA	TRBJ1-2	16	TGTGCCAGCTCACCACTACAGGGGGCCCCAAACTATGGCTACACCTTC	CASSPLQGAPNYGYTF
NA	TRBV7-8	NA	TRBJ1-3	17	TGTGCCAGCAGCTTAGCGGGGCAAGCTGGCTCTGGAAACACCATATATTTT	CASSLAGQAGSGNTIYF
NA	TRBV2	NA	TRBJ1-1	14	TGTGCCAGCAACATCTACGGCCAAAACACTGAAGCTTTCTTT	CASNIYGQNTEAFF
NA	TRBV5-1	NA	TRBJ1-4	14	TGCGCCAGCAGCGTAGCCGGTTGGGGTGAAAAACTGTTTTTT	CASSVAGWGEKLFF
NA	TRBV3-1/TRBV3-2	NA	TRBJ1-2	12	TGTGCCAGCAGCCGGGACGGGAATGGCTACACCTTC	CASSRDGNGYTF
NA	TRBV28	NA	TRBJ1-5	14	TGTGCCAGCAGTTTAAAAGGGGGGAGACAGCCCCAGCATTTT	CASSLKGGRQPQHF
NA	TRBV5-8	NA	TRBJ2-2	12	TGTGCCAGCAGCCGCGACTCTGGGGAGCTGTTTTTT	CASSRDSGELFF
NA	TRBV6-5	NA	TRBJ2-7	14	TGTGCCAGCAGTCAAACGAACAGGGTCCTAGGGCAGTACTTC	CASSQTNRVLGQYF
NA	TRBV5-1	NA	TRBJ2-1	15	TGCGCCAGCAGCGTGTCGACTCCGGACCACAATGAGCAGTTCTTC	CASSVSTPDHNEQFF
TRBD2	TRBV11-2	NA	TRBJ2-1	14	TGTGCCAGCAGCCCCCGACTAGCCCACAATGAGCAGTTCTTC	CASSPRLAHNEQFF
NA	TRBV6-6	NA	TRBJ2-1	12	TGTGCCAGCAGTTACCGGGCGAATGAGCAGTTCTTC	CASSYRANEQFF
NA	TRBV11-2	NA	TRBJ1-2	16	TGTGCCAGCAGCTCTTGGGGAGGGCAGTTCTCCTTTGGCTACACCTTC	CASSSWGGQFSFGYTF
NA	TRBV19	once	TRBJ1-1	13	TGTGCCAGTAGTATTAGCCGAGACACTGAAGCTTTCTTT	CASSISRDTEAFF
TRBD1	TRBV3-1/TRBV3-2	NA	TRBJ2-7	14	TGTGCCAGCAGCCAAGGGACAGGGTTCTACGAGCAGTACTTC	CASSQGTGFYEQYF
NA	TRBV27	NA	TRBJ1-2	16	TGTGCCAGCAGTCCCCATCCCCGGACAGTGGGCTATGGCTACACCTTC	CASSPHPRTVGYGYTF
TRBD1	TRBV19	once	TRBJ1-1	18	TGTGCCAGTAGTATTTCGGGACAGGGGGGACTTTTGAACACTGAAGCTTTCTTT	CASSISGQGGLLNTEAFF
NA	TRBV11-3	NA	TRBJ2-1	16	TGTGCCAGCAGCCCTAGGGGGGACCCCCTGGGAAATGAGCAGTTCTTC	CASSPRGDPLGNEQFF
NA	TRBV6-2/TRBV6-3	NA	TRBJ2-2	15	TGTGCCAGCAGTAGCACAGACCCGAACACCGGGGAGCTGTTTTTT	CASSSTDPNTGELFF
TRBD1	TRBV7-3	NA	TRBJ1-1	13	TGTGCCAGCAGCTCGGGACAGGGGGCGAAGACTTTCTTT	CASSSGQGAKTFF
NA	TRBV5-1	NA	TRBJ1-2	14	TGCGCCAGCAGCTTGAGACCAGCTAACTATGGCTACACCTTC	CASSLRPANYGYTF
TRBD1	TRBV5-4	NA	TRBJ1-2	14	TGTGCCAGCAGCTTGTGGCAGGGGGCGTTGAGCTACACCTTC	CASSLWQGALSYTF
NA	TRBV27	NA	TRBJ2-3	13	TGTGCCAGCAGGTCCCTTTGGACAGATACGCAGTATTTT	CASRSLWTDTQYF
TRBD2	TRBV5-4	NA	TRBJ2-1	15	TGTGCCAGCGTGAGCGGGGCAAGCTCCTACAATGAGCAGTTCTTC	CASVSGASSYNEQFF
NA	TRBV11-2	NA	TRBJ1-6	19	TGTGCCAGCAGCTTAGAAGGGGCACAGGGAGATTTTTATAATTCACCCCTCCACTTT	CASSLEGAQGDFYNSPLHF
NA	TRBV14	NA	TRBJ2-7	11	TGTGCCAGCAGCCTAACCTACGAGCAGTACTTC	CASSLTYEQYF
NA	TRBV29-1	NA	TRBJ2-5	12	TGCAGCGTTCGGGGGAGGTGGGAGACCCAGTACTTC	CSVRGRWETQYF
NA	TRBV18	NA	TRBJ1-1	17	TGTGCCAGCTCACCTCTGGATCTGGGGGGGCATGGGACTGAAGCTTTCTTT	CASSPLDLGGHGTEAFF
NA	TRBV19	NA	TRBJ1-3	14	TGTGCCAGTAAGAAGACCCCCTCTGGAAACACCATATATTTT	CASKKTPSGNTIYF
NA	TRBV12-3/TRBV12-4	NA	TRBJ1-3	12	TGTGCCAGCAGTATCGGGACAATCGGCGTATATTTT	CASSIGTIGVYF
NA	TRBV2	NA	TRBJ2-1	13	TGTGCCAGCGGGGCCAGCTCCTACAATGAGCAGTTCTTC	CASGASSYNEQFF
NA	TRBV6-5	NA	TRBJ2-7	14	TGTGCCAGCAGTTACTTGACCCACGGCGACGAGCAGTACTTC	CASSYLTHGDEQYF
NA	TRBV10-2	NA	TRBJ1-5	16	TGCGCCAGCAGTGAGGACAGCTTTATCTTCAATCAGCCCCAGCATTTT	CASSEDSFIFNQPQHF
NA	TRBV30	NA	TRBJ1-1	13	TGTGCCTTGGATTTGGGGGGGCTGGCTGAAGCTTTCTTT	CALDLGGLAEAFF
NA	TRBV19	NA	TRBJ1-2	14	TGTGCCAGTAGTATTAGGGAAGTTAACTATGGCTACACCTTC	CASSIREVNYGYTF
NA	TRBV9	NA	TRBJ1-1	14	TGTGCCAGCAGCCGAACCAGGGGAGAGACTGAAGCTTTCTTT	CASSRTRGETEAFF
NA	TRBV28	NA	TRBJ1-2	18	TGTGCCAGCAGTTCCCTACTCCGGATCCACCAGCTAAACTATGGCTACACCTTC	CASSSLLRIHQLNYGYTF
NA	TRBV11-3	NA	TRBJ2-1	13	TGTGCCAGCAGCCCCCCTGGGGGAAGGGAGCAGTTCTTC	CASSPPGGREQFF